Below are 32 T cell receptor beta chains sequenced from a single sample in a study of CD8+CD57+ T cells in acquired aplastic anemia. Genomic DNA was employed as the template in profiling TCR beta VDJ and CDR3. TCRdb processed the reads anew with MiXCR; each CDR3 protein has one entry. Of approximately 250,000 distinct CDR3 sequences listed, about 80% were seen once; the top ten hold 42%. Patients sequenced had flow cytometry evidence of CD8+CD57+ cell expansion. The sequencing input was sorted CD4+, CD8+, or CD8+CD57+ T cells (not recorded which) from PBMCs. All receptors come from a human donor with aplastic anemia.

This clonotype was found once. The CDR3 loop reads CASSPGTTRSLAIGLTF. In DNA form, the CDR3 reads TGTGCCAGCAGCCCGGGAACAACGAGATCTCTGGCCATCGGGCTGACTTTC. The chain is built from TRBV24-1 and TRBJ2-6; possibly TRBD2 for D (5 bases). Germline values: CDR1 KGHDR, CDR2 SFDVKD. V lost 11 bases and J 16 bases, leaving 35 bases between the germline ends. The CDR3 consists of 17 residues.

CDR3 sequence: CASRLTGTGNYNEQFF. The CDR3 DNA reads TGTGCCAGTAGGCTCACCGGGACAGGGAACTACAATGAGCAGTTCTTC. V and J are TRBV19 and TRBJ2-1; 9 nucleotides line up with TRBD1. Germline V gives CDR1 LNHDA, CDR2 SQIVND (reference sequence). The CDR3 loop spans 16 amino acids. After removal of 6 bases from V and 3 bases from J, the junction contained 9 bases not matched to a gene.

This clonotype was recorded only once. Germline and junction disagree at one end, which may indicate a read error. The rearrangement links TRBV4-1 to TRBJ2-1; D may match TRBD1 or TRBD2 (6 bases each). The germline V gene encodes CDR1 MGHRA and CDR2 YSYEKL. This CDR3 has 12 amino acids. Here the CDR3 reads CASRQGGWEQFF. The CDR3 DNA is TGCGCCAGCAGACAAGGGGGGTGGGAGCAGTTCTTC.

V is TRBV20-1 and J is TRBJ2-5; D possibly corresponds to TRBD1 (5 bases). V gave up 1 base and J gave up 5 bases, with 14 bases separating them. CDR3 size: 14 residues. From germline, CDR1 is DFQATT and CDR2 SNEGSKA (reference sequence). In DNA, the CDR3 is TGCAGTGCTAGAGTCCTAGGGGCACGGGAGACCCAGTACTTC. This translates into CSARVLGARETQYF.

This clonotype was seen a handful of times. This rearrangement joins TRBV19 to TRBJ1-1; 10 bases map to TRBD1. Germline trimming cut 9 bases from V and 0 bases from J; bases unmatched to any gene: 4. This CDR3 region has 14 residues. Germline V gene data show CDR1 as LNHDA and CDR2 as SQIVND (reference sequence). The CDR3 DNA is TGTGCCAGGGAGACAGGGGGCGTGAACACTGAAGCTTTCTTT. As protein: CARETGGVNTEAFF.

The CDR3 is CASKLTRGKNEQFF. For the CDR3, the DNA is TGTGCCAGCAAGCTAACTAGGGGGAAAAATGAGCAGTTCTTC. The genes are TRBV6-1 and TRBJ2-1; possible D gene TRBD1, 6 bases. Germline V gene sequence: CDR1 MNHNS, CDR2 SASEGT. This CDR3 comprises 14 residues. V was trimmed by 7 bases and J by 7 bases, leaving 17 bases between them.

The sample holds a few counts of this clonotype. The CDR3 DNA is TGTGCCAGCAGCTTAGCTGTAGGAGGCGACACGCAGGATTTCTTT. Protein: CASSLAVGGDTQDFF. The rearrangement uses TRBV7-2 and TRBJ1-1; D is ambiguous. Germline lookup yields CDR1 SGHTA and CDR2 FQGNSA. The CDR3 loop spans 15 amino acids. The germline V and J ends were trimmed by 0 bases and 13 bases, with 21 bases remaining between them.

The V call is TRBV2, the J call TRBJ1-1; no firm D call. V dropped 6 bases and J dropped 9 bases, with 26 bases sitting between them. The length of the CDR3 is 16 residues. Looked up from germline, CDR1 is SNHLY and CDR2 is FYNNEI. Written as DNA, the CDR3 is TGTGCCAGCAGCGAGTCGTATGGCAGTCAGCCCCATCAAGCTTTCTTT. This encodes CASSESYGSQPHQAFF. The full variable domain, with the rest looked up from reference TRBV2 and TRBJ1-1, is EPEVTQTPSHQVTQMGQEVILRCVPISNHLYFYWYRQILGQKVEFLVSFYNNEISEKSEIFDDQFSVERPDGSNFTLKIRSTKLEDSAMYFCASSESYGSQPHQAFFGQGTRLTVV.

On this clonotype itself: An end of the junction differs from the germline gene, which may be a read error. V and J are TRBV19 and TRBJ2-3; 7 bases line up with TRBD2. Germline V lookup: CDR1 LNHDA, CDR2 SQIVND (reference sequence). CDR3 size: 14 residues. The CDR3 DNA reads as TGTGCCAGCAGCATGGGGAGGGGTCCCGGTGCGCAGTTCTTT. Encoded protein: CASSMGRGPGAQFF.

V gene TRBV7-3 combines with J gene TRBJ2-1; D possibly corresponds to TRBD1 (6 bases). Trimming stripped 4 bases from V and 12 bases from J, with 16 bases between. Germline CDR1 and CDR2: SGHTA and FQGTGA. This CDR3 spans 13 amino acids. CDR3 sequence reads: CASSSEGVLAQFF. CDR3 in DNA: TGTGCCAGCAGCTCTGAGGGGGTCCTTGCGCAGTTCTTC.

Regarding this clonotype: One end of the junction is discordant with germline, which a read error may explain. This chain's CDR3 is CASSLAGGTDAQYFF. As DNA, the CDR3 is TGTGCCAGCAGCTTAGCGGGAGGTACCGATGCGCAGTATTTTTTC. The chain joins TRBV7-8 to TRBJ2-3; TRBD2 is a possible D gene (6 bases). The CDR3 is 15 amino acids. The V gene's germline CDR1 is SGHVS and CDR2 FQNEAQ.

The V call is TRBV7-2, the J call TRBJ2-3; 13 bases fit TRBD2. The CDR3 extends over 15 amino acids. V was pared by 5 bases and J by 14 bases, with 13 bases of the junction left unmatched. Germline V gene data show CDR1 as SGHTA and CDR2 as FQGNSA. The CDR3 region is CASSVGTSGTDTSYF. CDR3 sequence (DNA): TGTGCCAGCAGCGTTGGGACTAGCGGGACAGATACTTCGTATTTT.

The chain employs TRBV27 and TRBJ2-7; D call uncertain. The CDR3 has 13 amino acids. Germline V lookup: CDR1 MNHEY, CDR2 SMNVEV (reference sequence). Trimming stripped 2 bases from V and 3 bases from J, with 8 bases between. CDR3 nucleotide sequence: TGTGCCAGCAGTTTAGCCTTCCGCTACGAGCAGTACTTC. Protein product: CASSLAFRYEQYF.

This clonotype has just a few counts. The junction departs from the called germline gene at one end, perhaps through a read error. The rearrangement links TRBV7-8 to TRBJ2-3; maybe TRBD1 (6 bases). Germline lookup yields CDR1 SGHVS and CDR2 FQNEAQ. The CDR3 has 14 amino acids. In DNA form, the CDR3 reads TGTGCCAGCAGCTTCGGGGTTACTGGTGGACAGTTCTTTTTT. Translated, it gives CASSFGVTGGQFFF.

The chain uses TRBV7-4 and TRBJ2-7; tentatively, D is TRBD1 (5 bases). CDR1 is SGHVT, CDR2 SQSDAQ, per germline. Between the trimmed V and J ends, which lost 5 bases and 4 bases, there was a span of 27 bases. This CDR3 contains 18 residues. CDR3 DNA: TGTGCCAGCAGCACCCATCGGCAGGGAACCCTCCGAGCATACGAGCAGTACGTC. Its protein is CASSTHRQGTLRAYEQYV.

This clonotype was counted only a few times. The chain uses TRBV7-3 and TRBJ1-2; a weak D match, TRBD1 (5 bases). The V end lost 1 base, the J end lost 4 bases, and 16 bases lay between the germline ends. CDR3 size: 16 residues. Germline V gene sequence: CDR1 SGHTA, CDR2 FQGTGA. In DNA, the CDR3 is TGTGCCAGCAGCTTAAACGGCAGGGAAGTTTCCTATGGCTACACCTTC. It codes for CASSLNGREVSYGYTF.

Details on this clonotype: At one boundary the junction diverges from the germline segment, which might be a read error. The chain is built from TRBV7-4 and TRBJ2-4; no firm D call. This CDR3 contains 12 residues. Germline V gene data show CDR1 as SGHVT and CDR2 as SQSDAQ. CDR3 in DNA: TGTGCCAGCGGCTTAGCCCACAACATTAAGTACTTC. Translation: CASGLAHNIKYF.

The chain is built from TRBV7-8 and TRBJ2-7, with a tentative D call TRBD2 (5 bases). Trimming cost V 0 bases and J 4 bases, with 22 bases left between them. Germline lookup yields CDR1 SGHVS and CDR2 FQNEAQ. CDR3 size: 18 residues. CDR3 sequence: CASSLAGDGDTQYYEQYV. In DNA, the CDR3 is TGTGCCAGCAGCTTAGCGGGAGACGGCGATACGCAGTATTACGAGCAGTACGTC.

Regarding this clonotype: A read error may produce the germline difference seen at one junction end. The V and J genes are TRBV7-9 and TRBJ2-5; possibly TRBD1 or TRBD2 for D (5 bases each). Germline values: CDR1 SEHNR, CDR2 FQNEAQ (reference sequence). This CDR3 has 14 residues. The CDR3 spells CASSLACNYGANVF. CDR3 coding DNA: TGTGCCAGCAGCTTAGCGTGTAACTACGGGGCCAACGTCTTC.

V gene TRBV7-2 combines with J gene TRBJ2-1, with 15 bases that match TRBD2. This CDR3 has 17 residues. V trimming: 4 bases; J trimming: 7 bases; junction bases outside the gene matches: 8. In germline, CDR1 is SGHTA, CDR2 FQGNSA. Here the CDR3 reads CASSSPGLAGGGNEQFF. CDR3 in DNA: TGTGCCAGCAGCTCACCGGGACTAGCGGGAGGTGGGAATGAGCAGTTCTTC.

Of note for this clonotype: An end of the junction does not agree with germline; a read error may underlie this. CDR3 in amino acids: CASSFQTSGGSDEF. The CDR3 bases are TGTGCCAGCAGCTTTCAAACCAGCGGGGGGAGCGATGAGTTC. The chain recombines TRBV7-9 with TRBJ2-5; TRBD2 matches at 9 bases. The germline V gene has CDR1 SEHNR and CDR2 FQNEAQ (reference sequence). The CDR3 runs to 14 residues.

This chain links TRBV19 with TRBJ1-1; 7 positions agree with TRBD1. There are 13 residues in the CDR3. The germline V gene has CDR1 LNHDA and CDR2 SQIVND (reference sequence). J lost 1 base, V lost 7 bases, and 3 bases had no gene match. CDR3 coding DNA: TGTGCCAGTATAGACAGGGCGAACACTGAAGCTTTCTTT. It specifies CASIDRANTEAFF.

As regards this clonotype: One junction end does not reproduce the germline sequence, and a read error may be involved. The chain carries TRBV10-3 and TRBJ1-2; tentative D call: TRBD1 (6 bases). The CDR3 spans 13 residues. Germline-derived CDR1 and CDR2 are ENHRY and SYGVKD. The DNA of the CDR3 is TGTGCCGTCAGCGAGGGACAAGACTATGGCTACACCTTC. Protein sequence: CAVSEGQDYGYTF.

About this clonotype: One end of the junction varies from germline; a read error may be responsible. This chain links TRBV7-2 with TRBJ1-4; 7 bases are shared with TRBD1. There are 14 residues in the CDR3. Per the germline V gene, CDR1 is SGHTA and CDR2 is FQGNSA. The CDR3 DNA reads as TGTGCCGGCAGCTTAGCGGGAGGGGGCGATACGCTGTATTTT. It yields the protein CAGSLAGGGDTLYF.

The chain links TRBV15 to TRBJ1-5; D is unclear. Trimming removed 6 bases at V and 16 bases at J, with 31 bases between. Germline V gene data show CDR1 as LNHNV and CDR2 as YYDKDF (reference sequence). The CDR3 has 16 residues. CDR3 DNA: TGTGCCACCAGTAACGGCAGCGGGCATGAGACCCAGCACTTCCATTTT. Amino acids: CATSNGSGHETQHFHF.

The rearrangement joins TRBV7-9 to TRBJ1-1; perhaps TRBD1 as D (5 bases). Germline assignment: CDR1 SEHNR and CDR2 FQNEAQ (reference sequence). V dropped 3 bases and J dropped 14 bases, with 25 bases sitting between them. The CDR3 totals 15 residues. The CDR3 region has the DNA TGTGCCAGCAGCTTGGAGAGGGACGGGCACGTATATGCCTTCTTT. Residues: CASSLERDGHVYAFF.

The gene calls are TRBV7-2 and TRBJ2-6; 9 nucleotides agree with TRBD1. Germline lookup yields CDR1 SGHTA and CDR2 FQGNSA. The J segment lost 14 bases and the V segment lost 4 bases, leaving 15 bases of the junction unmatched. The CDR3 consists of 16 residues. The CDR3 DNA is TGTGCCAGCAGCTGGGGACAGGGCTCAAACTATAGCTTCCTGACTTTC. The encoded protein is CASSWGQGSNYSFLTF. The whole variable domain, filled in from reference TRBV7-2 and TRBJ2-6, reads GAGVSQSPSNKVTEKGKDVELRCDPISGHTALYWYRQSLGQGLEFLIYFQGNSAPDKSGLPSDRFSAERTGGSVSTLTIQRTQQEDSAVYLCASSWGQGSNYSFLTFGAGSRLTVL.

Concerning this clonotype: No conserved phenylalanine or tryptophan is present at the end of the CDR3, so a read error is the likely explanation. It is unclear where the CDR3 begins or ends on the DNA, so no DNA is shown, and the CDR3 is as TCRdb lists it. The rearrangement joins TRBV7-9 to TRBJ2-3; the listed D gene, TRBD1, was not tested against the DNA. Counting both end residues, the CDR3 totals 13 amino acids. Germline V gene data show CDR1 as SEHNR and CDR2 as FQNEAQ (reference sequence). The CDR3 spells CASSFQGSEGRDE.

This sequence joins TRBV20-1 and TRBJ2-1; D assignment may be TRBD1 or TRBD2 (5 bases each). Germline CDR1 DFQATT, CDR2 SNEGSKA (reference sequence). The CDR3 totals 15 residues. Trimming pared 3 bases from V and 8 bases from J, leaving 20 bases between. The CDR3 DNA sequence: TGCAGTGCTAGGGAGGTTGGGGCCCCTGGGGATGAGCAGTTCTTC. Translating gives CSAREVGAPGDEQFF.

A few counts support this clonotype. V usage is TRBV7-8 and J usage is TRBJ2-1; TRBD2 is a possible D gene (6 bases). V dropped 0 bases and J dropped 8 bases, with 17 bases sitting between them. The CDR3 is 16 residues long. Germline V CDR1 and CDR2: SGHVS, FQNEAQ. The CDR3 DNA is TGTGCCAGCAGCTTAGCGAGAGGTGGCGGGACGGATGAGCAGTTCTTC. Translated: CASSLARGGGTDEQFF.

A remark on this clonotype: Its ends do not fully match the called genes, so a read error is possible. V gene TRBV10-3 combines with J gene TRBJ2-7; perhaps D is TRBD1 or TRBD2 (5 bases each). This CDR3 is 14 amino acids long. The V gene's germline CDR1 is ENHRY and CDR2 SYGVKD. In DNA form, the CDR3 reads TGTGCCATCGGTGACAGCTCCGGGGCCTACGAGCAGTACTTC. It codes for CAIGDSSGAYEQYF.

Of note for this clonotype: One junction end disagrees with the germline gene, perhaps due to a read error. The rearrangement links TRBV7-8 to TRBJ2-5; D uncertain. Germline CDR1 SGHVS, CDR2 FQNEAQ. The CDR3 is 15 amino acids. The CDR3 here is CASSVATEAAATQYF. The CDR3 region has the DNA TGTGCCAGCAGCGTAGCTACAGAGGCGGCAGCGACCCAGTACTTC.